A selection of T cell receptor beta chains follows, all from one sample in a study of CD8 T cells in ankylosing spondylitis. TCRdb called the 5' RACE reads again in MiXCR, with one record for every CDR3 protein. The top ten hold roughly 15% of the sample, which has approximately 150,000 distinct CDR3 sequences, about 42% seen once. Input material: synovial fluid, either unsorted or a sorted T cell fraction (not recorded which). The source of these receptors is a male donor with ankylosing spondylitis. Both conserved end residues are part of each CDR3. Fields, in order: V gene, D gene, J gene, CDR3 length, clone size, CDR3 protein, CDR3 DNA. The D gene is left open where the match is weak. Rows may omit the clone size; those that give it use once, few, many or a size class.

TRBV15,-,TRBJ2-7,15,few,CATSRAQTAAYEQYF,TGTGCCACCAGCAGAGCACAGACAGCTGCCTACGAGCAGTACTTC
TRBV12-3/TRBV12-4,-,TRBJ1-2,15,few,CASSWGVLANYGYTF,TGTGCCAGCAGTTGGGGGGTATTAGCTAACTATGGCTACACCTTC
TRBV10-2,TRBD2,TRBJ2-5,15,many,CASSEAGRAGETQYF,TGCGCCAGCAGTGAGGCCGGGAGGGCAGGGGAGACCCAGTACTTC
TRBV28,TRBD2,TRBJ2-2,18,many,CASSPRTSGRARTGELFF,TGTGCCAGCAGCCCAAGGACTAGCGGGAGGGCCCGGACCGGGGAGCTGTTTTTT
TRBV5-6,-,TRBJ1-2,14,-,CASSLIDWYYGYTF,TGTGCCAGCAGCTTGATAGACTGGTACTATGGCTACACCTTC
TRBV28,-,TRBJ2-3,13,-,CASDRGVTDTQYF,TGTGCCAGCGATCGGGGCGTCACAGATACGCAGTATTTT
TRBV28,TRBD1,TRBJ1-1,14,-,CASSLTGANTEAFF,TGTGCCAGCAGTTTGACAGGGGCGAACACTGAAGCTTTCTTT
TRBV12-3/TRBV12-4,TRBD1,TRBJ1-1,16,-,CASSPTGTGPFTEAFF,TGTGCCAGCAGCCCGACCGGGACAGGGCCTTTCACTGAAGCTTTCTTT
TRBV29-1,TRBD1,TRBJ2-3,15,few,CSVSRTGPLTDTQYF,TGCAGCGTTTCCCGGACAGGACCGCTCACAGATACGCAGTATTTT
TRBV15,-,TRBJ1-1,15,few,CATSRHREMNTEAFF,TGTGCCACCAGCAGACACAGGGAGATGAACACTGAAGCTTTCTTT
TRBV12-3/TRBV12-4,-,TRBJ2-2,14,few,CASSSIAHIGELFF,TGTGCCAGCAGTTCTATCGCCCATATCGGGGAGCTGTTTTTT
TRBV12-3/TRBV12-4,-,TRBJ2-1,17,-,CASSLEGSSSSYNEQFF,TGTGCCAGCAGTTTAGAGGGATCTAGCAGCTCCTACAATGAGCAGTTCTTC
TRBV29-1,-,TRBJ2-7,13,-,CSVEAGELGKQYF,TGCAGCGTTGAAGCGGGAGAGCTGGGGAAGCAGTACTTC
TRBV5-5,TRBD1,TRBJ1-2,18,few,CASSLVGTGRWGRHGYTF,TGTGCCAGCAGCTTGGTCGGGACAGGTCGATGGGGCCGCCATGGCTACACCTTC
TRBV4-1,-,TRBJ1-1,12,-,CASRGEDTEAFF,TGCGCCAGCAGAGGGGAGGACACTGAAGCTTTCTTT
TRBV7-6,TRBD2,TRBJ2-7,14,-,CASSLAGGRDEQYF,TGTGCCAGCAGCCTAGCGGGAGGACGCGACGAGCAGTACTTC
TRBV20-1,-,TRBJ2-2,15,-,CSARDIAGDTGELFF,TGCAGTGCTAGAGATATTGCAGGGGACACCGGGGAGCTGTTTTTT
TRBV27,-,TRBJ1-5,18,-,CASSPLSGTWPYNQPQHF,TGTGCCAGCAGTCCCTTATCCGGGACATGGCCCTACAATCAGCCCCAGCATTTT
TRBV9,TRBD2,TRBJ2-1,19,once,CASSASQGAGLAGVEEQFF,TGTGCCAGCAGCGCAAGTCAGGGGGCTGGACTAGCGGGAGTCGAAGAGCAGTTCTTC
TRBV28,-,TRBJ2-1,14,-,CASIAGNSYNEQFF,TGTGCCAGCATCGCGGGAAACTCCTACAATGAGCAGTTCTTC
TRBV24-1,TRBD2,TRBJ2-5,13,few,CATSDGRKETQYF,TGTGCCACCAGTGACGGGAGGAAAGAGACCCAGTACTTC
TRBV5-5,-,TRBJ1-1,13,-,CASIPPFNTEAFF,TGTGCCAGCATCCCTCCCTTTAACACTGAAGCTTTCTTT
TRBV6-5,-,TRBJ2-2,16,-,CASSYFLDVNTGELFF,TGTGCCAGCAGTTACTTCTTGGACGTAAACACCGGGGAGCTGTTTTTT
TRBV28,-,TRBJ1-5,14,few,CASSQVYSNQPQHF,TGTGCCAGCTCCCAGGTTTATAGCAATCAGCCCCAGCATTTT
TRBV24-1,TRBD1,TRBJ2-2,14,-,CATSPGTDTGELFF,TGTGCCACCAGCCCCGGGACAGACACCGGGGAGCTGTTTTTT
TRBV7-9,-,TRBJ1-1,15,-,CASSLVPPSNTEAFF,TGTGCCAGCAGCTTAGTTCCCCCCTCGAACACTGAAGCTTTCTTT
TRBV19,-,TRBJ1-5,18,-,CASSSPPDRRLVNQPQHF,TGTGCCAGTAGTTCGCCCCCCGACAGGCGTCTCGTGAACCAGCCCCAGCATTTT
TRBV7-2,-,TRBJ2-1,15,-,CASSYSGPRNNEQFF,TGTGCCAGCAGCTATAGTGGCCCGAGAAACAATGAGCAGTTCTTC
TRBV6-5,TRBD2,TRBJ2-5,18,few,CASSYRSVAGGPQETQYF,TGTGCCAGCAGTTACCGTTCGGTTGCGGGGGGGCCTCAAGAGACCCAGTACTTC
TRBV27,-,TRBJ2-2,14,-,CASSFYDSTGELFF,TGTGCCAGCAGTTTTTACGACAGCACCGGGGAGCTGTTTTTT
TRBV10-1,TRBD1,TRBJ2-7,13,few,CASSAGQGYEQYF,TGCGCCAGCAGTGCGGGACAGGGATACGAGCAGTACTTC
TRBV6-1,TRBD1,TRBJ1-5,18,-,CASSESGQGVFGNQPQHF,TGTGCCAGCAGTGAGTCAGGACAGGGGGTATTTGGCAATCAGCCCCAGCATTTT
TRBV28,-,TRBJ1-5,16,-,CASSFPPGRGNQPQHF,TGTGCCAGCAGTTTCCCTCCCGGACGTGGGAATCAGCCCCAGCATTTT
TRBV12-3/TRBV12-4,-,TRBJ2-1,17,few,CASSPPRGGPSYNEQFF,TGTGCCAGCAGTCCCCCTCGGGGCGGGCCATCCTACAATGAGCAGTTCTTC
TRBV30,-,TRBJ2-1,15,-,CAWSPYKGTDDEQFF,TGTGCCTGGAGCCCTTATAAAGGGACCGACGATGAGCAGTTCTTC
TRBV20-1,-,TRBJ2-7,13,few,CSTQATAFYEQYF,TGCAGTACTCAAGCGACAGCTTTCTACGAGCAGTACTTC
TRBV12-3/TRBV12-4,-,TRBJ2-7,14,-,CASRLGQPSYEQYF,TGTGCCAGCAGACTTGGACAACCTTCCTACGAGCAGTACTTC
TRBV7-8,TRBD1,TRBJ1-1,16,-,CASSPNLGQQNTEAFF,TGTGCCAGCAGCCCAAACTTGGGACAGCAGAACACTGAAGCTTTCTTT
TRBV12-3/TRBV12-4,TRBD1,TRBJ2-1,13,once,CAGASGQANEQFF,TGTGCCGGAGCCTCGGGACAGGCAAATGAGCAGTTCTTC
TRBV20-1,-,TRBJ1-1,14,-,CSAREGRWDTEAFF,TGCAGTGCTAGAGAGGGCAGGTGGGACACTGAAGCTTTCTTT
TRBV10-3,-,TRBJ2-7,12,-,CAISGTWREQYF,TGTGCCATCAGTGGGACTTGGCGCGAGCAGTACTTC